This T cell receptor beta chain was found in a study of blood T cell repertoires in COVID-19 (TCRdb year 2020). Describing the broader study: Collaborator samples came from the United States, Italy and Spain and covered acute and convalescent phases of COVID-19. The prospective study material was composed of cDNA or gDNA derived from T cells, B-cell-depleted T cells, or PBMCs. Deeply sampled blood TCRbeta repertoires from subjects exposed to, actively infected with, or recovered from COVID-19 were included in the dataset. A freely available public database, intended as a resource for researchers studying the immune response to SARS-CoV-2, is where the repertoires were released. The samples were drawn from the first 160 participants of the ongoing ImmuneRACE study and from over 950 subjects provided by 6 global collaborators. Sample metadata almost always included a de-identified subject ID, COVID-19 status, age in years and sex. HLA class I and class II types, where available, came from metadata supplied by the sample provider rather than from assay-based typing. Summary of the overall study and its limitations: The quantity of clinical and demographic metadata differed by source and by participant and was supplied without curation.

The immunoSEQ Assay, a bias-controlled multiplex PCR, was used to amplify TCRbeta CDR3 regions from genomic DNA. The authors processed their data as follows. Nucleated cell counts per sample were estimated from amplification of reference gene primers within the assay. To quantify the absolute abundance of each unique TCRbeta CDR3 rearrangement, sequence reads were collapsed and filtered. Productive Simpson clonality was computed per sample as the square root of Simpson's diversity index over productive rearrangements. Sourced from immuneACCESS, this table was stored by TCRdb with only in-frame sequences that have V and J called. A share of the clones is absent; for the studies checked, an unresolved V gene accounts for under half, and the remainder has no known explanation. The V and J calls and clone size were taken over from that table, and D and trimming were inferred from the DNA. The sample table contains roughly 500,000 clones; only one count was recorded for roughly 89% of them. The ten largest clones add up to 0.9% of the sample.

Comments on this clone: It has no known antigen specificity. Base qualities are not provided; no much larger clone lies one nucleotide away. Other DNA sequences in this sample translate to the same CDR3.

One collaborating source in Seattle enrolled patients during active infection and followed them longitudinally through the course of disease. The collaborating institutions used their own protocols to collect whole blood in K2EDTA tubes. For TCRbeta analysis, collaborators shipped samples as frozen whole blood, isolated PBMCs, or DNA extracted from either of those sample types. The CDR3 measures 14 amino acids from cysteine to phenylalanine. The read is trimmed to its CDR3 DNA, 42 bases read in frame from base 1. Unmatched junction bases come to 8, with V trimmed by 5 bases and J by 4 bases. The germline V gene (reference sequence) yields MNHEY for CDR1 and SMNVEV for CDR2.

The sequencing sample was made of peripheral blood. This chain joins TRBV27 to TRBJ2-7, with 7 bases aligning to TRBD1. This clonotype originated in a man aged 18 to 35 with COVID-19, enrolled during active disease. At the DNA level, the sequence is TGTGCCAGCAGTCTCCGGGACAGAGGGTACGAGCAGTACTTC. The encoded protein is CASSLRDRGYEQYF.